Sequencing of this T cell receptor (beta chain) was carried out in a study of a mutant IDH1 vaccine in newly diagnosed glioma. Study summary: In weeks 1, 3, 5, 7, 11, 15, 19 and 23, patients were vaccinated. Most had both radiotherapy and temozolomide beforehand; others had only one. Treated patients, about 62% male and about 38% female, averaged about 40 years of age.

The assay was immunoSEQ multiplex PCR, and TCRdb's table has in-frame clones only and misses some. The table shows around 65,000 clones, with 80% occurring only once. This clone was observed a handful of times. Its cognate antigen is unknown. Time point here: week 11, during vaccination. Each dose delivered 300 ug of mutant IDH1 20-mer peptide subcutaneously with imiquimod. Germline values: CDR1 SQVTM, CDR2 ANQGSEA. Trimming shortened V by 2 bases and J by 4 bases, and 11 bases separated the two germline ends. The length of the CDR3 is 13 residues. The chain links TRBV29-1 to TRBJ1-2; D is ambiguous. This sequence originates from a man in his fifties or sixties with glioma. This material consisted of PBMCs, taken from a glioma patient whose treatment included an IDH1 peptide vaccine. CDR3 sequence: CSVEPPGGYGYTF. As DNA, the CDR3 is TGCAGCGTTGAACCTCCCGGAGGCTATGGCTACACCTTC. The full variable domain, with the rest looked up from reference TRBV29-1 and TRBJ1-2, is SAVISQKPSRDICQRGTSLTIQCQVDSQVTMMFWYRQQPGQSLTLIATANQGSEATYESGFVIDKFPISRPNLTFSTLTVSNMSPEDSSIYLCSVEPPGGYGYTFGSGTRLTVV.